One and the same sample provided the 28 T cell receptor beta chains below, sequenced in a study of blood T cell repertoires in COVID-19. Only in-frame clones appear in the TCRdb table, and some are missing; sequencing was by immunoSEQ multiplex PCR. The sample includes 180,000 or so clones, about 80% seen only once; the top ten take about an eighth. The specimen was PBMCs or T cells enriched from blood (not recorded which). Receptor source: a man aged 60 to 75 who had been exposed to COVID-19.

CDR3 sequence reads: CAWSPQRAYYGYTF. The CDR3 nucleotides are TGTGCCTGGAGTCCCCAGAGGGCCTACTATGGCTACACCTTC. The J gene is TRBJ1-2, the V gene TRBV30; D gene unclear. The V gene's germline CDR1 is GTSNPN and CDR2 SVGIG (reference sequence). The CDR3 extends over 14 amino acids. The V end lost 2 bases, the J end lost 3 bases, and 13 bases lay between the germline ends. The full variable domain, its missing parts supplied by reference TRBV30 and TRBJ1-2, is SQTIHQWPATLVQPVGSPLSLECTVEGTSNPNLYWYRQAAGRGLQLLFYSVGIGQISSEVPQNLSASRPQDRQFILSSKKLLLSDSGFYLCAWSPQRAYYGYTFGSGTRLTVV.

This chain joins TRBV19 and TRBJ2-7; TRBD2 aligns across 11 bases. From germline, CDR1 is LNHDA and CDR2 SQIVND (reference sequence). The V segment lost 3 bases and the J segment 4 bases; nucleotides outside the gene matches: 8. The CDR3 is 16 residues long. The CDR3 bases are TGTGCCAGTAGTATGAAACTAGCGGGAGCTAATTACGAGCAGTACTTC. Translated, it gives CASSMKLAGANYEQYF.

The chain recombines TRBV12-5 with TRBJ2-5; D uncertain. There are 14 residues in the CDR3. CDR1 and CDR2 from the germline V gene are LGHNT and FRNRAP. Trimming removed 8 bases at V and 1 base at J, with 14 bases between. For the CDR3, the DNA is TGTGCTAGTAGCCTTGGTTCGGGCCAAGAGACCCAGTACTTC. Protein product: CASSLGSGQETQYF.

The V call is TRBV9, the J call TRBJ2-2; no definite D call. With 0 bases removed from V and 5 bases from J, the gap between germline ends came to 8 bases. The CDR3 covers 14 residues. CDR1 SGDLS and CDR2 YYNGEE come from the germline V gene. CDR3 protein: CASSVGDGTGELFF. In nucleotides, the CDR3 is TGTGCCAGCAGCGTAGGAGATGGTACCGGGGAGCTGTTTTTT.

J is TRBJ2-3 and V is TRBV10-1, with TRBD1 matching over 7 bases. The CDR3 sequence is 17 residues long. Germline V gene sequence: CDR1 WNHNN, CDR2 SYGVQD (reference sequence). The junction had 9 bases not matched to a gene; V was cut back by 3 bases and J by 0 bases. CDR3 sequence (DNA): TGCGCCAGCAGTGAACCCCAGGACAGGCCTAGCACAGATACGCAGTATTTT. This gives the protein CASSEPQDRPSTDTQYF.

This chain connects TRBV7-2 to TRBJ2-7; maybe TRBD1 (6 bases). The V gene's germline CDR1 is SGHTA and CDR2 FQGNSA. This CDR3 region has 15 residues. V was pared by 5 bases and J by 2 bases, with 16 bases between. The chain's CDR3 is CASSPLGGPTYEQYF. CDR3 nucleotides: TGTGCCAGCAGCCCACTAGGGGGTCCGACCTACGAGCAGTACTTC.

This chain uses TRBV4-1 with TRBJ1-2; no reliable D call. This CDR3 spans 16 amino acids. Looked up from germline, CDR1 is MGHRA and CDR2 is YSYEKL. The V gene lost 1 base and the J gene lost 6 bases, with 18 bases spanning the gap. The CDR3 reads CASSQVPGRAGHGYTF. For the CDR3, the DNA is TGCGCCAGCAGCCAAGTACCCGGGAGGGCGGGCCATGGCTACACCTTC.

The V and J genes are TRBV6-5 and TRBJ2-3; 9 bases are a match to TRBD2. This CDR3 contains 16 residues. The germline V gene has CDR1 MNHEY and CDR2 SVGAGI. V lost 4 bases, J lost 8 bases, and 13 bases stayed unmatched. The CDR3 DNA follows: TGTGCCAGCAGTTTTTTGCCGACTAGCGGCAGGCCTACGCAGTATTTT. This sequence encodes CASSFLPTSGRPTQYF.

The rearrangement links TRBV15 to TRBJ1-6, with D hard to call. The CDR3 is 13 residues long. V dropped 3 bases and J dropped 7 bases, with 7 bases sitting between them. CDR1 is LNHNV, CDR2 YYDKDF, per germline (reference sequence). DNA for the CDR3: TGTGCCACCAGCAGGTTTCGGAATTCACCCCTCCACTTT. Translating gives CATSRFRNSPLHF.

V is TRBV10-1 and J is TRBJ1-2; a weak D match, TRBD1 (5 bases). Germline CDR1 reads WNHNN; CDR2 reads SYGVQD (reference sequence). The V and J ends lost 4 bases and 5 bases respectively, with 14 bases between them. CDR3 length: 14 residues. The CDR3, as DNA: TGCGCCAGCAGTGCCGGATCCCGGGGGTATGGCTACACCTTC. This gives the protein CASSAGSRGYGYTF.

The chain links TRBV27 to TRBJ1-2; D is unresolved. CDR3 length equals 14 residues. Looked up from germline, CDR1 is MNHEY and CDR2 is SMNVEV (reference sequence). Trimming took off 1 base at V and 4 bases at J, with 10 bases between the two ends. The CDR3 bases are TGTGCCAGCAGTTTATATTCCGGGATCTATGGCTACACCTTC. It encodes CASSLYSGIYGYTF.

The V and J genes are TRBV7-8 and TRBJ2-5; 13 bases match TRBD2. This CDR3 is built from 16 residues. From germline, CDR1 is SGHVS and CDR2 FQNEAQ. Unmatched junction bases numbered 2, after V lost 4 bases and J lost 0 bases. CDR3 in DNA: TGTGCCAGCAGCTCCGGACTAGCGGGAGACCAAGAGACCCAGTACTTC. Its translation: CASSSGLAGDQETQYF. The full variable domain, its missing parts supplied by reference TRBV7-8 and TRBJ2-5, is GAGVSQSPRYKVAKRGQDVALRCDPISGHVSLFWYQQALGQGPEFLTYFQNEAQLDKSGLPSDRFFAERPEGSVSTLKIQRTQQEDSAVYLCASSSGLAGDQETQYFGPGTRLLVL.

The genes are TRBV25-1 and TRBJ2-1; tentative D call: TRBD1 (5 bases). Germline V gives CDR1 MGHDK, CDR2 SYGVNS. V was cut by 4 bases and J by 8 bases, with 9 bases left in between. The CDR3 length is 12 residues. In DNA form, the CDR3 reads TGTGCCAGCAGTGTCAGGACATATGAGCAGTTCTTC. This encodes CASSVRTYEQFF.

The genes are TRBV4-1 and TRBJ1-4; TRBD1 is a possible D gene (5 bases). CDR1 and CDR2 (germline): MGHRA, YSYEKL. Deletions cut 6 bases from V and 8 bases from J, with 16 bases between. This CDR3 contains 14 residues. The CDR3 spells CASRRAGLGEKLFF. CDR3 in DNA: TGCGCCAGCAGGAGAGCAGGGCTGGGCGAAAAACTGTTTTTT.

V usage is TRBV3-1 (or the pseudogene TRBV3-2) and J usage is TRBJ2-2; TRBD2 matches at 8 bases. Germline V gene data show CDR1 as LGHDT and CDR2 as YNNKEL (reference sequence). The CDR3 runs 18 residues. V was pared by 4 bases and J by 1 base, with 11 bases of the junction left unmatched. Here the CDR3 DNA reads TGTGCCAGCAGCCCCCGGGCGGGAGGTACCCTGAACACCGGGGAGCTGTTTTTT. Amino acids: CASSPRAGGTLNTGELFF.

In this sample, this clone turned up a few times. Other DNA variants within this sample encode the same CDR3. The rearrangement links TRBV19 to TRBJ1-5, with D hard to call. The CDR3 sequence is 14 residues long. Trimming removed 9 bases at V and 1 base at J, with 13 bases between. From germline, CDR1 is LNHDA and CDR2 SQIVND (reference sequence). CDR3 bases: TGTGCCAGCAATCCGGGCGGGAGCAATCAGCCCCAGCATTTT. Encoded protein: CASNPGGSNQPQHF.

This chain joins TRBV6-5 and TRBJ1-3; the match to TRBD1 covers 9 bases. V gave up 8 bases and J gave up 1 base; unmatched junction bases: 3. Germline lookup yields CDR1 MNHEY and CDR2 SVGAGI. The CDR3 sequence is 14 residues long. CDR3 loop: CASRTGESGNTIYF. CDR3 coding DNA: TGTGCCAGCCGGACAGGGGAGTCTGGAAACACCATATATTTT.

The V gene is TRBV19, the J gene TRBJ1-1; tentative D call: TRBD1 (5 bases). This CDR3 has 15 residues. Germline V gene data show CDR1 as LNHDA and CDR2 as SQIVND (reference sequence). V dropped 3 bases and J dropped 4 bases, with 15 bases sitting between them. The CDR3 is CASSMVSGVATEAFF. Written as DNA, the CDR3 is TGTGCCAGTAGTATGGTTTCGGGGGTGGCCACTGAAGCTTTCTTT.

The CDR3 DNA reads TGTGCCAGCAGCCGGCGGGGGGAGCAGGGAGAGACCCAGTACTTC. This sequence encodes CASSRRGEQGETQYF. The chain employs TRBV4-2 and TRBJ2-5, with 8 bases aligning to TRBD2. J lost 4 bases, V lost 4 bases, and 8 bases had no gene match. The CDR3 loop spans 15 amino acids. Germline CDR1 is LGHNA and CDR2 is YNFKEQ.

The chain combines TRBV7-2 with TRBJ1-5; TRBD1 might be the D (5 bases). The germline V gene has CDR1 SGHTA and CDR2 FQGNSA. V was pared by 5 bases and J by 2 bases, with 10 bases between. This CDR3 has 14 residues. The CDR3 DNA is TGTGCCAGCAGCACCCCGGGGGGCAATCAGCCCCAGCATTTT. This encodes CASSTPGGNQPQHF.

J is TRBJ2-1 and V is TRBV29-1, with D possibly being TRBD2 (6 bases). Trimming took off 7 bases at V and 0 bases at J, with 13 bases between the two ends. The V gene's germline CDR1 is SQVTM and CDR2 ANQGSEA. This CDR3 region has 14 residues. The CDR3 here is CSGERVGSYNEQFF. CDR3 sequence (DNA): TGCAGCGGGGAGCGGGTGGGCTCCTACAATGAGCAGTTCTTC.

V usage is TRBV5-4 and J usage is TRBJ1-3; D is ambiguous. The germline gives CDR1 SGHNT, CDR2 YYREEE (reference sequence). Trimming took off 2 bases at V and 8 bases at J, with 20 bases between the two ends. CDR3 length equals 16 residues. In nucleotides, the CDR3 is TGTGCCAGCAGCTTTGGAGTTAACCCGAACGTTGACACCATATATTTT. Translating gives CASSFGVNPNVDTIYF.

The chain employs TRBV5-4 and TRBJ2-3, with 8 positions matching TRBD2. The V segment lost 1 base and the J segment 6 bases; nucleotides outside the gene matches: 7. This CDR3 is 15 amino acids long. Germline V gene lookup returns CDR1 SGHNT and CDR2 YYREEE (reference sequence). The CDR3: CASSLPAGAGDTQYF. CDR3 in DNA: TGTGCCAGCAGCTTGCCAGCGGGAGCTGGGGATACGCAGTATTTT.

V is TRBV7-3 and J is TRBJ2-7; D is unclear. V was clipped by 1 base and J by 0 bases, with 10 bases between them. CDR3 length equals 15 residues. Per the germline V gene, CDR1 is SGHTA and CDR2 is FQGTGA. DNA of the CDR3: TGTGCCAGCAGCTTAATGGCTTCAAGCTCCTACGAGCAGTACTTC. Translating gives CASSLMASSSYEQYF.

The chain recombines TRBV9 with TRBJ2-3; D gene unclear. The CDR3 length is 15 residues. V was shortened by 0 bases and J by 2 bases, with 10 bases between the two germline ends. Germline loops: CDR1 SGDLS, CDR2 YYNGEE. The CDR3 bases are TGTGCCAGCAGCGTAGCAGTCGCCTCCACAGATACGCAGTATTTT. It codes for CASSVAVASTDTQYF.

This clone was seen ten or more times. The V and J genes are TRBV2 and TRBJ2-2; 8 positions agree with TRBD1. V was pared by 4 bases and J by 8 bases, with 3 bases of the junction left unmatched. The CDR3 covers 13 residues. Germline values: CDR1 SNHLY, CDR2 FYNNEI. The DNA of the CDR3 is TGTGCCAGCAGTGCCCAGGGGGCGGGGGAGCTGTTTTTT. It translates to CASSAQGAGELFF. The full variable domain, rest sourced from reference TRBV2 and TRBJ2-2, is EPEVTQTPSHQVTQMGQEVILRCVPISNHLYFYWYRQILGQKVEFLVSFYNNEISEKSEIFDDQFSVERPDGSNFTLKIRSTKLEDSAMYFCASSAQGAGELFFGEGSRLTVL.

CDR3 in amino acids: CASSLAFSGSDYEQYF. The DNA for the CDR3 is TGTGCCAGCAGCTTAGCGTTCAGCGGGAGTGACTACGAGCAGTACTTC. This chain joins TRBV7-2 and TRBJ2-7; 8 bases are shared with TRBD2. Germline V lookup: CDR1 SGHTA, CDR2 FQGNSA. The CDR3 has 16 amino acids. V lost 0 bases, J lost 3 bases, and 7 bases stayed unmatched.

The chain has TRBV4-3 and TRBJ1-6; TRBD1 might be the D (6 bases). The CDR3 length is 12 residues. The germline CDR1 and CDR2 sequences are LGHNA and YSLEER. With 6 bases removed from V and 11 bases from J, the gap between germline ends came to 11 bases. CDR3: CASSNREPPLHF. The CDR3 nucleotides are TGCGCCAGCAGTAACAGGGAGCCACCCCTCCACTTT.